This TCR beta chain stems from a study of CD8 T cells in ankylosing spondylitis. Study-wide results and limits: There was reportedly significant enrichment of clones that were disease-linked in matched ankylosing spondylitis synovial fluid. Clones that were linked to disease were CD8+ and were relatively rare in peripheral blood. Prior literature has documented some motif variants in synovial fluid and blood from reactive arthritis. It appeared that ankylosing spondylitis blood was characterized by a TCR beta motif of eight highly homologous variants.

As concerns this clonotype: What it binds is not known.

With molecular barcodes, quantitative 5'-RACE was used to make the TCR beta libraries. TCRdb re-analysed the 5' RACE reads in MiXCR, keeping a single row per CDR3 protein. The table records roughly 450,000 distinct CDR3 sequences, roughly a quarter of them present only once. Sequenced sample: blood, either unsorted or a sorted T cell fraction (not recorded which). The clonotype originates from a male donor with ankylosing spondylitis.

The DNA of the CDR3 is TGCGCCAGCGGACCCCGGGACAGGGGTTACGAGCAGTACTTC. As protein: CASGPRDRGYEQYF. The chain is built from TRBV5-1 and TRBJ2-7, with 10 bases matching TRBD1. With 7 bases clipped from V and 4 bases from J, the junction kept 8 bases outside the gene matches. Germline CDR1 and CDR2: SGHRS and YFSETQ. CDR3 length equals 14 residues.